Listed here are 10 T cell receptor beta chains from one sample, sequenced in a study of blood T cell repertoires in COVID-19. The table came from immunoSEQ multiplex PCR; TCRdb's copy has only in-frame clones and leaves some out. The table records some 270,000 clones, more than 75% of them present only once. The specimen was peripheral blood. These receptors were obtained from a man aged 40-55 years with active or convalescent COVID-19.

The chain carries TRBV6-5 and TRBJ1-3; D gene unclear. Trimming stripped 6 bases from V and 7 bases from J, with 19 bases between. Germline CDR1 MNHEY, CDR2 SVGAGI. The length of the CDR3 is 15 residues. The CDR3 sequence is CASRRMDSTKNTIYF. CDR3 coding DNA: TGTGCCAGCAGACGAATGGACTCAACAAAGAACACCATATATTTT.

The chain uses TRBV5-1 and TRBJ1-1; 8 bases fit TRBD1. The CDR3 runs to 15 residues. CDR1 is SGHRS, CDR2 YFSETQ, per germline. V lost 5 bases, J lost 4 bases, and 10 bases stayed unmatched. The CDR3 DNA reads as TGCGCCAGCAGATATGATGGACAGGGAGGCACTGAAGCTTTCTTT. This codes for CASRYDGQGGTEAFF.

This clone was counted only a few times. The chain recombines TRBV5-3 with TRBJ2-1; 7 positions agree with TRBD1. TRBV5-3 is annotated as an ORF whose role is uncertain. The CDR3 is 12 residues long. J was trimmed by 6 bases and V by 9 bases; bases with no gene match: 6. CDR3 amino acids: CATTQGLNEQFF. CDR3 in DNA: TGTGCCACCACACAGGGGCTCAATGAGCAGTTCTTC.

The genes are TRBV24-1 and TRBJ2-1; the match to TRBD1 covers 7 bases. This CDR3 has 14 amino acids. From germline, CDR1 is KGHDR and CDR2 SFDVKD. Losses at the gene ends were 9 bases for V and 10 bases for J; bases not matched to a gene: 14. CDR3 loop: CATALGQAVGEQFF. Here the CDR3 DNA reads TGTGCCACCGCCCTAGGACAGGCCGTCGGGGAGCAGTTCTTC.

V is TRBV28 and J is TRBJ1-1; D is unclear. Trimming took 2 bases from V and 0 from J, leaving 10 bases between them. Germline CDR1 is MDHEN and CDR2 is SYDVKM. The CDR3 is 15 amino acids. CDR3 region: CASSLHLEVNTEAFF. The CDR3 DNA follows: TGTGCCAGCAGTTTACACTTGGAGGTGAACACTGAAGCTTTCTTT.

This clone was observed once. The V and J genes are TRBV5-1 and TRBJ1-2, with 7 bases that match TRBD1. Trimming cost V 7 bases and J 0 bases; bases outside gene matches: 15. The CDR3 length is 17 residues. Germline V gene sequence: CDR1 SGHRS, CDR2 YFSETQ. CDR3 sequence reads: CASHRGGGTHANYGYTF. As DNA, the CDR3 is TGCGCCAGCCACAGGGGCGGGGGGACGCACGCTAACTATGGCTACACCTTC.

The rearrangement joins TRBV7-9 to TRBJ1-1; 11 nucleotides line up with TRBD1. Germline CDR1 is SEHNR and CDR2 is FQNEAQ (reference sequence). V lost 5 bases to trimming and J lost 11 bases; unmatched junction nucleotides: 7. The CDR3 spans 13 residues. As DNA, the CDR3 is TGTGCCAGCAGCGCAGGACAGGGGGCTCCGGCTTTCTTT. Protein sequence: CASSAGQGAPAFF. Full variable domain (rest looked up from reference TRBV7-9 and TRBJ1-1): DTGVSQNPRHKITKRGQNVTFRCDPISEHNRLYWYRQTLGQGPEFLTYFQNEAQLEKSRLLSDRFSAERPKGSFSTLEIQRTEQGDSAMYLCASSAGQGAPAFFGQGTRLTVV.

The gene calls are TRBV28 and TRBJ1-1, with 7 bases that match TRBD1. V gave up 7 bases and J gave up 7 bases; unmatched junction bases: 9. The germline gives CDR1 MDHEN, CDR2 SYDVKM. There are 13 residues in the CDR3. The CDR3: CASTRGGRNEAFF. The CDR3 bases are TGTGCCAGCACCAGAGGGGGCCGGAATGAAGCTTTCTTT.

The gene calls are TRBV4-2 and TRBJ1-2, with TRBD1 identical over 7 bases. CDR1 LGHNA and CDR2 YNFKEQ come from the germline V gene. This CDR3 is built from 16 residues. With V trimmed by 1 base and J by 4 bases, 9 bases remained unmatched. CDR3 sequence reads: CASSQGVTGEGYGYTF. DNA for the CDR3: TGTGCCAGCAGCCAAGGGGTCACAGGGGAAGGCTATGGCTACACCTTC.

This clone has a handful of counts. The rearrangement joins TRBV6-5 to TRBJ1-6, with a possible D match to TRBD1 (5 bases). The germline V gene encodes CDR1 MNHEY and CDR2 SVGAGI. CDR3 length equals 16 residues. The V end was cut by 2 bases, the J end by 8 bases, with 16 bases between. CDR3 in DNA: TGTGCCAGCAGTTACCAGGGTGACTTGGCCTATTCACCCCTCCACTTT. This encodes CASSYQGDLAYSPLHF.